The 28 T cell receptor beta chains reported below all come from one sample, sequenced in a study of blood T cell repertoires in COVID-19. Data came from immunoSEQ multiplex PCR; TCRdb stores just in-frame clones and leaves some out. The repertoire holds 200,000 to 250,000 clones, with around 84% as singletons. The specimen was PBMCs or T cells enriched from blood (not recorded which). These receptors were collected from a woman aged 35 to 49 who had recovered from COVID-19.

This clone was recorded once. The CDR3 region is CASSQGSSGNTIYF. The CDR3 region has the DNA TGCGCCAGCAGCCAAGGGAGCTCTGGAAACACCATATATTTT. V usage is TRBV4-1 and J usage is TRBJ1-3; D call uncertain. Trimming left V 1 base short and J 0 bases short, with 4 bases between. Germline lookup yields CDR1 MGHRA and CDR2 YSYEKL. CDR3 length: 14 residues.

The chain combines TRBV5-1 with TRBJ2-3; the D gene is possibly TRBD2 (7 bases). Trimming pared 3 bases from V and 5 bases from J, leaving 10 bases between. The CDR3 totals 13 residues. Germline V lookup: CDR1 SGHRS, CDR2 YFSETQ. CDR3 nucleotide sequence: TGCGCCAGCAGCTGGGAGGGGGGAGATACGCAGTATTTT. It codes for CASSWEGGDTQYF. The complete variable domain, with remaining parts taken from reference TRBV5-1 and TRBJ2-3, reads KAGVTQTPRYLIKTRGQQVTLSCSPISGHRSVSWYQQTPGQGLQFLFEYFSETQRNKGNFPGRFSGRQFSNSRSEMNVSTLELGDSALYLCASSWEGGDTQYFGPGTRLTVL.

This clone occurred once. The rearrangement uses TRBV10-3 and TRBJ2-6, with TRBD2 identical over 7 bases. Germline V CDR1 and CDR2: ENHRY, SYGVKD. Trimming removed 1 base from V and 4 bases from J; junction bases left unmatched: 4. The CDR3 length is 16 residues. Here the CDR3 reads CAISEWGGAGANVLTF. CDR3 bases: TGTGCCATCAGTGAGTGGGGAGGGGCCGGGGCCAACGTCCTGACTTTC.

The rearrangement links TRBV7-8 to TRBJ1-2; D uncertain. V dropped 1 base and J dropped 0 bases, with 12 bases sitting between them. There are 16 residues in the CDR3. CDR1 and CDR2 from the germline V gene are SGHVS and FQNEAQ. The CDR3 bases are TGTGCCAGCAGCTTAGGGGCCAGACCGTCTAACTATGGCTACACCTTC. Protein product: CASSLGARPSNYGYTF.

V gene TRBV10-1 combines with J gene TRBJ2-2, with D possibly TRBD1 on 7 matching bases. Germline V CDR1 and CDR2: WNHNN, SYGVQD (reference sequence). This CDR3 has 19 residues. V gave up 3 bases and J gave up 2 bases, with 22 bases separating them. The chain's CDR3 is CASSEGARGAISNTGELFF. The CDR3 coding sequence is TGCGCCAGCAGTGAAGGGGCCAGGGGGGCCATCTCAAACACCGGGGAGCTGTTTTTT.

This clone was seen just once. The rearrangement joins TRBV7-2 to TRBJ2-1; possible D gene TRBD1, 6 bases. Germline V gene data show CDR1 as SGHTA and CDR2 as FQGNSA. Trimming stripped 2 bases from V and 3 bases from J, with 11 bases between. The CDR3 is 15 residues long. The CDR3 reads CASSLPGVHYNEQFF. The CDR3, as DNA: TGTGCCAGCAGCTTACCAGGGGTGCACTACAATGAGCAGTTCTTC.

This chain uses TRBV9 with TRBJ2-7, with TRBD1 matching 10 bases. This CDR3 region has 15 residues. Germline-derived CDR1 and CDR2 are SGDLS and YYNGEE. The trim removed 2 bases at V and 4 bases at J, leaving 6 bases unmatched. The CDR3 is CASSVGQGVPYEQYF. Here the CDR3 DNA reads TGTGCCAGCAGCGTTGGACAGGGGGTTCCATACGAGCAGTACTTC.

This chain uses TRBV4-1 with TRBJ2-7; D may be TRBD1 (5 bases). CDR3 length: 14 amino acids. Between the trimmed V and J ends, which lost 3 bases and 6 bases, there was a span of 15 bases. Germline CDR1 and CDR2: MGHRA and YSYEKL. The CDR3 region has the DNA TGCGCCAGCAGCCACACCGGACAAGGGCCCGAGCAGTACTTC. This translates into CASSHTGQGPEQYF.

This chain connects TRBV9 to TRBJ1-3; 7 bases are a match to TRBD1. The CDR3 runs 14 residues. J lost 2 bases, V lost 3 bases, and 2 bases had no gene match. CDR1 and CDR2 from the germline V gene are SGDLS and YYNGEE. DNA of the CDR3: TGTGCCAGCAGCGACGACAGGGCTGGAAACACCATATATTTT. Translated: CASSDDRAGNTIYF.

This rearrangement joins TRBV19 to TRBJ1-4; TRBD1 agrees at 9 bases. Looked up from germline, CDR1 is LNHDA and CDR2 is SQIVND (reference sequence). There are 20 residues in the CDR3. The junction had 20 bases not matched to a gene; V was cut back by 2 bases and J by 7 bases. This chain's CDR3 is CASSIPSTGGPTLMSEKLFF. Here the CDR3 DNA reads TGTGCCAGTAGTATACCCTCCACAGGGGGCCCCACCCTAATGAGTGAAAAACTGTTTTTT. The full variable domain, completed using reference TRBV19 and TRBJ1-4, is DGGITQSPKYLFRKEGQNVTLSCEQNLNHDAMYWYRQDPGQGLRLIYYSQIVNDFQKGDIAEGYSVSREKKESFPLTVTSAQKNPTAFYLCASSIPSTGGPTLMSEKLFFGSGTQLSVL.

For the CDR3, the DNA is TGTGCCAGCAGCGCTGCGCGGGAAAAGCAGTTCTTC. Its protein product is CASSAAREKQFF. V usage is TRBV9 and J usage is TRBJ2-1, with D perhaps matching TRBD2 (6 bases). Deletions cut 3 bases from V and 11 bases from J, with 12 bases between. The CDR3 covers 12 residues. Germline V gene sequence: CDR1 SGDLS, CDR2 YYNGEE. The full variable domain, rest sourced from reference TRBV9 and TRBJ2-1, is DSGVTQTPKHLITATGQRVTLRCSPRSGDLSVYWYQQSLDQGLQFLIQYYNGEERAKGNILERFSAQQFPDLHSELNLSSLELGDSALYFCASSAAREKQFFGPGTRLTVL.

This sequence joins TRBV30 and TRBJ2-4; 7 positions match TRBD1. This CDR3 has 14 amino acids. V shed 1 base and J 4 bases; nucleotides not matched to a gene: 4. Germline CDR1 is GTSNPN and CDR2 is SVGIG (reference sequence). The CDR3 protein is CAWSETGLKNIQYF. The CDR3 nucleotides are TGTGCCTGGAGTGAGACAGGGCTAAAAAACATTCAGTACTTC. The whole variable domain, remainder taken from reference TRBV30 and TRBJ2-4, is SQTIHQWPATLVQPVGSPLSLECTVEGTSNPNLYWYRQAAGRGLQLLFYSVGIGQISSEVPQNLSASRPQDRQFILSSKKLLLSDSGFYLCAWSETGLKNIQYFGAGTRLSVL.

The chain links TRBV5-1 to TRBJ2-3; 10 bases line up with TRBD2. The J segment lost 5 bases and the V segment lost 2 bases, leaving 8 bases of the junction unmatched. Germline V lookup: CDR1 SGHRS, CDR2 YFSETQ. The CDR3 has 16 amino acids. CDR3 residues: CASSLSSGGQIDTQYF. CDR3 DNA: TGCGCCAGCAGCTTATCTAGCGGGGGACAGATAGATACGCAGTATTTT.

This clone was counted a single time. The V gene is TRBV7-2, the J gene TRBJ2-1; 10 positions match TRBD2. The V segment lost 3 bases and the J segment 3 bases; nucleotides outside the gene matches: 5. Germline V gene data show CDR1 as SGHTA and CDR2 as FQGNSA. The CDR3 consists of 16 residues. The DNA for the CDR3 is TGTGCCAGCAGCTTCCTAGCGGGAGAAATCTACAATGAGCAGTTCTTC. It yields the protein CASSFLAGEIYNEQFF.

CDR3 in amino acids: CASSRGTLQPQHF. CDR3 sequence (DNA): TGTGCCAGCAGCCGGGGAACCCTCCAGCCCCAGCATTTT. The chain combines TRBV7-2 with TRBJ1-5, with D uncertain. CDR1 SGHTA and CDR2 FQGNSA come from the germline V gene. V lost 5 bases and J lost 7, with 12 bases in between. CDR3 length: 13 amino acids.

The J gene is TRBJ2-3, the V gene TRBV7-9, with TRBD2 identical over 11 bases. The germline V gene encodes CDR1 SEHNR and CDR2 FQNEAQ (reference sequence). This CDR3 comprises 17 residues. Trimming cost V 5 bases and J 6 bases; bases outside gene matches: 13. The CDR3 DNA is TGTGCCAGCAGCCTGCAGACTAGCGGGATGGTTGGGGATACGCAGTATTTT. Encoded protein: CASSLQTSGMVGDTQYF.

The V gene is TRBV30, the J gene TRBJ2-3, with TRBD2 matching over 14 bases. The germline CDR1 and CDR2 sequences are GTSNPN and SVGIG (reference sequence). This CDR3 contains 17 residues. Trimming cost V 0 bases and J 4 bases; bases outside gene matches: 6. The CDR3 spells CAWSVPRTSGRSDTQYF. The DNA of the CDR3 is TGTGCCTGGAGTGTACCCCGGACTAGCGGGAGGTCAGATACGCAGTATTTT. The variable domain in full, completed from reference TRBV30 and TRBJ2-3, reads SQTIHQWPATLVQPVGSPLSLECTVEGTSNPNLYWYRQAAGRGLQLLFYSVGIGQISSEVPQNLSASRPQDRQFILSSKKLLLSDSGFYLCAWSVPRTSGRSDTQYFGPGTRLTVL.

The CDR3, as DNA: TGTGCCAGCAGCGATCCTGAGGGAGGGGCCGGGGAGCTGTTTTTT. It translates to CASSDPEGGAGELFF. The rearrangement uses TRBV2 and TRBJ2-2; 7 bases match TRBD2. CDR3 length: 15 amino acids. The germline CDR1 and CDR2 sequences are SNHLY and FYNNEI. Losses at the gene ends were 6 bases for V and 6 bases for J; bases not matched to a gene: 10.

The chain links TRBV28 to TRBJ1-1; D perhaps matches TRBD1 (5 bases). The V end was cut by 8 bases, the J end by 0 bases, with 10 bases between. There are 13 residues in the CDR3. Germline-derived CDR1 and CDR2 are MDHEN and SYDVKM. CDR3 in amino acids: CASRQTLNTEAFF. For the CDR3, the DNA is TGTGCCAGCCGACAGACTCTGAACACTGAAGCTTTCTTT.

This chain connects TRBV2 to TRBJ1-1; no reliable D call. The germline gives CDR1 SNHLY, CDR2 FYNNEI. The CDR3 consists of 13 residues. With 9 bases removed from V and 0 bases from J, the gap between germline ends came to 11 bases. This CDR3 is CASMGEMNTEAFF. DNA for the CDR3: TGTGCCAGTATGGGAGAGATGAACACTGAAGCTTTCTTT.

The DNA of the CDR3 is TGCGCCAGCAGCCCCCCTGACAGAAGGGACACTGAAGCTTTCTTT. Translated, it gives CASSPPDRRDTEAFF. V and J are TRBV4-1 and TRBJ1-1; possible D gene TRBD1, 5 bases. This CDR3 comprises 15 residues. The germline V and J ends were trimmed by 4 bases and 3 bases, with 15 bases remaining between them. Germline V gene data show CDR1 as MGHRA and CDR2 as YSYEKL.

The V call is TRBV7-3, the J call TRBJ1-2, with TRBD1 matching over 8 bases. Germline CDR1 and CDR2: SGHTA and FQGTGA. V dropped 5 bases and J dropped 7; count of bases not matched to a gene: 12. The CDR3 extends over 15 amino acids. The CDR3 DNA reads as TGTGCCAGCAGCCCCTCACCTGACAGGGGCATTGGCTACACCTTC. It translates to CASSPSPDRGIGYTF. The full variable domain, completed using reference TRBV7-3 and TRBJ1-2, is GAGVSQTPSNKVTEKGKYVELRCDPISGHTALYWYRQSLGQGPEFLIYFQGTGAADDSGLPNDRFFAVRPEGSVSTLKIQRTERGDSAVYLCASSPSPDRGIGYTFGSGTRLTVV.

The chain has TRBV11-2 and TRBJ2-5; 10 bases are a match to TRBD1. Germline CDR1 SGHAT, CDR2 FQNNGV. Trimming at V came to 2 bases and at J to 5 bases, leaving 5 bases not matched to a gene. The CDR3 spans 15 residues. CDR3 loop: CASSLTTGGSETQYF. The CDR3 nucleotides are TGTGCCAGCAGCTTAACGACAGGGGGCTCGGAGACCCAGTACTTC.

This chain connects TRBV12-5 to TRBJ2-3; tentatively, D is TRBD2 (6 bases). The V end lost 0 bases, the J end lost 3 bases, and 13 bases lay between the germline ends. The CDR3 is 16 residues long. Per germline, CDR1 LGHNT and CDR2 FRNRAP. CDR3 region: CASGLVSGGLTDTQYF. The CDR3 region has the DNA TGTGCTAGTGGTTTGGTATCTGGAGGGCTGACAGATACGCAGTATTTT.

The gene calls are TRBV19 and TRBJ2-1, with D possibly matching TRBD2 (6 bases). This CDR3 is 15 amino acids long. Germline loops: CDR1 LNHDA, CDR2 SQIVND (reference sequence). Trimming stripped 5 bases from V and 2 bases from J, with 13 bases between. The CDR3 region has the DNA TGTGCCAGTAGTGCCCTAGCGAGTGCCTACAATGAGCAGTTCTTC. Translating gives CASSALASAYNEQFF.

The J gene is TRBJ2-1, the V gene TRBV5-1; D is unresolved. The CDR3 is 16 amino acids. V dropped 0 bases and J dropped 4 bases, with 14 bases sitting between them. The germline V gene encodes CDR1 SGHRS and CDR2 YFSETQ. Here the CDR3 reads CASSLADLRGYNEQFF. DNA of the CDR3: TGCGCCAGCAGCTTGGCCGACCTTCGCGGTTACAATGAGCAGTTCTTC.

The chain carries TRBV18 and TRBJ1-1; possible D gene TRBD1, 6 bases. From germline, CDR1 is KGHSH and CDR2 LQKENI. V was pared by 6 bases and J by 3 bases, with 14 bases between. This CDR3 spans 14 amino acids. Here the CDR3 DNA reads TGTGCCAGCTCTTCAAGGTCAGGGGACACTGAAGCTTTCTTT. This translates into CASSSRSGDTEAFF. Full variable domain (remainder filled in from reference TRBV18 and TRBJ1-1): NAGVMQNPRHLVRRRGQEARLRCSPMKGHSHVYWYRQLPEEGLKFMVYLQKENIIDESGMPKERFSAEFPKEGPSILRIQQVVRGDSAAYFCASSSRSGDTEAFFGQGTRLTVV.

The chain combines TRBV11-3 with TRBJ2-1, with 7 bases that match TRBD2. The CDR3 loop spans 20 amino acids. The ends lost 1 base at V and 4 bases at J; junction bases unmatched: 19. Germline V CDR1 and CDR2: SGHNT, YENEEA. The CDR3 sequence is CASSLVFIAALAGRYNEQFF. In DNA form, the CDR3 reads TGTGCCAGCAGCTTAGTCTTCATAGCGGCTCTGGCCGGGAGGTACAATGAGCAGTTCTTC.